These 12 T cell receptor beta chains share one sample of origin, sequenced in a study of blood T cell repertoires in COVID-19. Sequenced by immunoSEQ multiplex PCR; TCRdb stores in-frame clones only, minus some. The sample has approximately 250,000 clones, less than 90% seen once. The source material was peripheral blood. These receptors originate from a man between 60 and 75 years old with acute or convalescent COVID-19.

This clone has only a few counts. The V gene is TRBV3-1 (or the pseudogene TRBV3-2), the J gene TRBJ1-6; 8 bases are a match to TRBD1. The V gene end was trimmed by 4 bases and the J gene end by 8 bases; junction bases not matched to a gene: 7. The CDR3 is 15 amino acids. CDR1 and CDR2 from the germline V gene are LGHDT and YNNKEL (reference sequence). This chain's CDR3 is CASSLTGGKDSPLHF. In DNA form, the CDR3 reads TGTGCCAGCAGCCTAACAGGGGGGAAGGATTCACCCCTCCACTTT.

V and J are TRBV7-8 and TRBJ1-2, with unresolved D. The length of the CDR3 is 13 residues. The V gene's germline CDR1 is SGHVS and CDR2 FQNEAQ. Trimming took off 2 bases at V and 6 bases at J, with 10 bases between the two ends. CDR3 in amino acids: CASSLSIGDGYTF. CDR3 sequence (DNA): TGTGCCAGCAGCTTATCTATCGGGGATGGCTACACCTTC.

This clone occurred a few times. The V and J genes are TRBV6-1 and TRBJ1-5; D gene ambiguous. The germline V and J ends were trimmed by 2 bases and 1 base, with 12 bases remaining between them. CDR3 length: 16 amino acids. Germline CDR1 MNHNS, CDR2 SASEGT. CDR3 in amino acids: CASSERFQRSNQPQHF. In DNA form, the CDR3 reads TGTGCCAGCAGTGAAAGGTTTCAGAGGAGCAATCAGCCCCAGCATTTT.

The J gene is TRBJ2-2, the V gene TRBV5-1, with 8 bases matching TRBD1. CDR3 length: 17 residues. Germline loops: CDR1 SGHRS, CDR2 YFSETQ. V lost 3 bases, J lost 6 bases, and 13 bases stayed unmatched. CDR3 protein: CASSWTKGQGRAGELFF. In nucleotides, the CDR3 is TGCGCCAGCAGCTGGACAAAAGGACAGGGAAGGGCCGGGGAGCTGTTTTTT.

This CDR3 is CAIRRGGRWTDTQYF. DNA for the CDR3: TGTGCCATCAGGCGAGGCGGGAGATGGACAGATACGCAGTATTTT. The chain links TRBV10-3 to TRBJ2-3; the match to TRBD2 covers 7 bases. This CDR3 spans 15 amino acids. Germline V gene sequence: CDR1 ENHRY, CDR2 SYGVKD. Trimming at V came to 6 bases and at J to 3 bases, leaving 9 bases not matched to a gene.

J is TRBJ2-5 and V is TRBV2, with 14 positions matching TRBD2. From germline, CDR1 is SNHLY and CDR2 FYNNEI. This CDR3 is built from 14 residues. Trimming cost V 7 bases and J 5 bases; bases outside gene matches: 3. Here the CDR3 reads CASTWTSGGETQYF. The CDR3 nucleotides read TGTGCCAGCACTTGGACTAGCGGGGGGGAGACCCAGTACTTC.

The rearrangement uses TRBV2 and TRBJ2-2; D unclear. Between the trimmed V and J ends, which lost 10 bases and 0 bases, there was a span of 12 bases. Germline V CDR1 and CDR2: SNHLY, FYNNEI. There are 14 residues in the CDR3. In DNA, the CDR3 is TGTGCCAACAATAGACATACGAACACCGGGGAGCTGTTTTTT. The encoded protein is CANNRHTNTGELFF.

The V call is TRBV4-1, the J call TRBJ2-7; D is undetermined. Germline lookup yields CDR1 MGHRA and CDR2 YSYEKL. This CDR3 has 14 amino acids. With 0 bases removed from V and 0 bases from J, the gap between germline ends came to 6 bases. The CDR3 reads CASSQEHTSYEQYF. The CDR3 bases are TGCGCCAGCAGCCAAGAGCACACCTCCTACGAGCAGTACTTC.

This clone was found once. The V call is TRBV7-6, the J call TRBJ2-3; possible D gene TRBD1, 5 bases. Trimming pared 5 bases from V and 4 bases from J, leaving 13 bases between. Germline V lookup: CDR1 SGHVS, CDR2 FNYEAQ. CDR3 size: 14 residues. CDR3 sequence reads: CASSQSIQADTQYF. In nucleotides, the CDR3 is TGTGCCAGCAGCCAGAGCATACAGGCAGATACGCAGTATTTT.

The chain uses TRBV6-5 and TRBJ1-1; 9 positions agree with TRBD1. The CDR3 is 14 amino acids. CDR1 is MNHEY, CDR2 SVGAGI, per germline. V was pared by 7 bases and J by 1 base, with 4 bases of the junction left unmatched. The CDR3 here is CASTPDRGNTEAFF. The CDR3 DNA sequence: TGTGCCAGCACCCCGGACAGGGGGAACACTGAAGCTTTCTTT.

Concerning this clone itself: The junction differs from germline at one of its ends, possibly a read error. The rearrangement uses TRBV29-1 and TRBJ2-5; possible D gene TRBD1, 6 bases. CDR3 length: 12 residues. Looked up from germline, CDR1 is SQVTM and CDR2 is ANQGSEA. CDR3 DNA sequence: TGCAGCGTCGAAGGGGGAGAAGAGACCCAGTACTTC. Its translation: CSVEGGEETQYF.

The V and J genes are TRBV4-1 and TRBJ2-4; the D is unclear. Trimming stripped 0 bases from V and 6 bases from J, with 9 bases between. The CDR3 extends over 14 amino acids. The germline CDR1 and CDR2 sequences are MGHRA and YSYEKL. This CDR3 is CASSQDPYVNIQYF. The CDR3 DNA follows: TGCGCCAGCAGCCAAGACCCCTACGTAAACATTCAGTACTTC.